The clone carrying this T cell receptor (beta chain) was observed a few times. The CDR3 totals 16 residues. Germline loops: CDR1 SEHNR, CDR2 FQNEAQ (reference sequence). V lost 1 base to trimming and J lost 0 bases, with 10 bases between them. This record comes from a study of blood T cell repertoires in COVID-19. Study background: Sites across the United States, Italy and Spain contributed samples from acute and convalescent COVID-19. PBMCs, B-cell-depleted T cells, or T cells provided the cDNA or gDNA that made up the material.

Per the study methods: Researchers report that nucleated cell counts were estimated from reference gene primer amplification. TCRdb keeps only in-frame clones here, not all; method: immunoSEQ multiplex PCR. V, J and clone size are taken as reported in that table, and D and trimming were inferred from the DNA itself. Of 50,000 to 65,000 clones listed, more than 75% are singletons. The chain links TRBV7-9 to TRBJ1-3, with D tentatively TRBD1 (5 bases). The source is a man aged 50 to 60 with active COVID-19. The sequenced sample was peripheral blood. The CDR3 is CASSLGADSSGNTIYF. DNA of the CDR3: TGTGCCAGCAGCTTAGGGGCCGACAGCTCTGGAAACACCATATATTTT.